This T cell receptor (beta chain) is drawn from a study of shared clonotypes between healthy human individuals. The repertoire was sequenced with immunoSEQ multiplex PCR; TCRdb's copy has only in-frame clones and lacks some. This table has around 500,000 clones, 70% to 85% appearing once. The V gene's germline CDR1 is ENHRY and CDR2 SYGVKD. This CDR3 is 12 amino acids long. Deletions cut 6 bases from V and 4 bases from J, with 10 bases between. The sequenced sample consisted of PBMCs. The TCR comes from a woman aged 40 to 49 in good health. Some clones in this sample may be carry-over from other donors' samples. The chain links TRBV10-3 to TRBJ2-7, with TRBD2 as a possible D gene (5 bases). CDR3 amino acids: CAISGVGYEQYF. CDR3 in DNA: TGTGCCATCAGCGGGGTCGGGTACGAGCAGTACTTC.